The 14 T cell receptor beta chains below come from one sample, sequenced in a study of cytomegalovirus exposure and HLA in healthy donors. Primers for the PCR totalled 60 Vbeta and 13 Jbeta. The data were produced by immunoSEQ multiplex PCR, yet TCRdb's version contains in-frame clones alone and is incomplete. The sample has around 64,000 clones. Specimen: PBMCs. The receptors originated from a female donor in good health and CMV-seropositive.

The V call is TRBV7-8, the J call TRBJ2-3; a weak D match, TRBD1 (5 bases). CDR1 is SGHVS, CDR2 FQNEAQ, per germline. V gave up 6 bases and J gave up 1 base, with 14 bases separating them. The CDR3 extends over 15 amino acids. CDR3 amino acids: CASSSQARGTDTQYF. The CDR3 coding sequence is TGTGCCAGCAGTTCACAGGCCAGGGGCACAGATACGCAGTATTTT.

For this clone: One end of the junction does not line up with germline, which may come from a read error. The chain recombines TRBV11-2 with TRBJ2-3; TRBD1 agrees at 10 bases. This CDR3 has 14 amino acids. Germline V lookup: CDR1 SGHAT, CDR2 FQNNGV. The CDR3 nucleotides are TGTGCCAGCAGTTTAGGGACAGGGGCGGATACGCAGTATTTT. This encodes CASSLGTGADTQYF.

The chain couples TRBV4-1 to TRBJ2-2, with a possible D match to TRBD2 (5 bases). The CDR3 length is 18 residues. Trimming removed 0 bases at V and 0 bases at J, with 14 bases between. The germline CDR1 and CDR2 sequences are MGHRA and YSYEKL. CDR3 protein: CASSQDPLEAANTGELFF. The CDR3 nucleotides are TGCGCCAGCAGCCAAGACCCCCTGGAGGCCGCGAACACCGGGGAGCTGTTTTTT.

The CDR3 loop is CASSTLEISAGDTQYF. The CDR3 nucleotides are TGTGCCAGCTCAACCTTGGAGATCTCGGCTGGCGATACGCAGTATTTT. The genes are TRBV18 and TRBJ2-3; D is unclear. V was clipped by 5 bases and J by 6 bases, with 21 bases between them. This CDR3 has 16 residues. CDR1 is KGHSH, CDR2 LQKENI, per germline.

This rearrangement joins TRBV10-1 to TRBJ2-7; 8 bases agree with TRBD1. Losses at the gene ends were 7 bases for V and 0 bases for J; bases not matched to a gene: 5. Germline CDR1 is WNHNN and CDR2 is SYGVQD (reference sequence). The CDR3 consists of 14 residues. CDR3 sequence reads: CASKRQGSSYEQYF. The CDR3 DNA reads TGCGCCAGCAAAAGACAGGGGTCCTCCTACGAGCAGTACTTC.

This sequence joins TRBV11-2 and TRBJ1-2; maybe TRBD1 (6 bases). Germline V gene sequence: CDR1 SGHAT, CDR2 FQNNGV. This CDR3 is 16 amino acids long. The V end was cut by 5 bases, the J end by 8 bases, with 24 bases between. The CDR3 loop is CASSIRDTRSHGGYTF. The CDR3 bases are TGTGCCAGCAGCATCCGGGACACCCGATCGCATGGGGGCTACACCTTC.

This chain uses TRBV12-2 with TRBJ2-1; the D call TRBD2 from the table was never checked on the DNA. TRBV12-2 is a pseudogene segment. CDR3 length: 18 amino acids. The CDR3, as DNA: TGTGCAAGTCGCCCCGAGCTAGCGGGAGGGCCGGGAGTGAATGAGCAGTTCTTC. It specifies CASRPELAGGPGVNEQFF.

Here the CDR3 DNA reads TGTGCCAGCAGCCACTCAGAAGGGAGGGCTACGGGAGAGCAGTACTTC. This sequence encodes CASSHSEGRATGEQYF. The rearrangement uses TRBV14 and TRBJ2-7, with 7 bases aligning to TRBD2. CDR3 size: 16 residues. Trimming removed 3 bases from V and 7 bases from J; junction bases left unmatched: 15. Germline values: CDR1 SGHDN, CDR2 FVKESK. Filled out from reference TRBV14 and TRBJ2-7, the complete variable domain reads EAGVTQFPSHSVIEKGQTVTLRCDPISGHDNLYWYRRVMGKEIKFLLHFVKESKQDESGMPNNRFLAERTGGTYSTLKVQPAELEDSGVYFCASSHSEGRATGEQYFGPGTRLTVT.

DNA of the CDR3: TGTGCCAGCAGTGACCCGTCGACCGGGACTAGCGGGAGACGCACCTACGAGCAGTACTTC. Protein product: CASSDPSTGTSGRRTYEQYF. This rearrangement joins TRBV6-4 to TRBJ2-7, with 14 bases lining up with TRBD2. After removal of 2 bases from V and 2 bases from J, the junction contained 14 bases not matched to a gene. The CDR3 has 20 amino acids. CDR1 is MRHNA and CDR2 is SNTAGT in the germline V gene.

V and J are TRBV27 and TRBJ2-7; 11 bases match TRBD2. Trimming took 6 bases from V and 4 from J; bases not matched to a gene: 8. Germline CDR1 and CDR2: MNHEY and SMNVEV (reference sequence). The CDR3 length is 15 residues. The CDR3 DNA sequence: TGTGCCAGCAGAACGGGACTAGCGGAAATTTACGAGCAGTACTTC. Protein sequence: CASRTGLAEIYEQYF.

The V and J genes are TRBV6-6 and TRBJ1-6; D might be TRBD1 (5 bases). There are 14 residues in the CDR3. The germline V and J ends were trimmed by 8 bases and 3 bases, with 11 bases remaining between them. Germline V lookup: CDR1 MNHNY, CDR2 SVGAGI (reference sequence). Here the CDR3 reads CASRAGGYNSPLHF. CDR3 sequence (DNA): TGTGCCAGCCGGGCGGGGGGCTATAATTCACCCCTCCACTTT.

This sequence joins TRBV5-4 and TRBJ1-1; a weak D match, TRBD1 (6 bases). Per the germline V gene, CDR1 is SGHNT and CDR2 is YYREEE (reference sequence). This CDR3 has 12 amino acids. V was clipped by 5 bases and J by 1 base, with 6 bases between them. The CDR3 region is CASRGQNTEAFF. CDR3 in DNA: TGTGCCAGCAGGGGACAGAACACTGAAGCTTTCTTT. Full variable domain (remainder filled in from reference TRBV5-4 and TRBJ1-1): ETGVTQSPTHLIKTRGQQVTLRCSSQSGHNTVSWYQQALGQGPQFIFQYYREEENGRGNFPPRFSGLQFPNYSSELNVNALELDDSALYLCASRGQNTEAFFGQGTRLTVV.

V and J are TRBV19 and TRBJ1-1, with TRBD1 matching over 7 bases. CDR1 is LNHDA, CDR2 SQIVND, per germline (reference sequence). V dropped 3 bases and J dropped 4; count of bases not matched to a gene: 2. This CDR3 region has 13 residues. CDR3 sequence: CASSMGQITEAFF. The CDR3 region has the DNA TGTGCCAGTAGTATGGGACAGATCACTGAAGCTTTCTTT.

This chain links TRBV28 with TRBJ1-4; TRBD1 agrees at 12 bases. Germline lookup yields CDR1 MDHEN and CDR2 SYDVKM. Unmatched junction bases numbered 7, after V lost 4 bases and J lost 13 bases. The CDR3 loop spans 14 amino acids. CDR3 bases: TGTGCCAGCAGTTACGGGACAGGGGGCTGGAGACTGTTTTTT. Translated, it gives CASSYGTGGWRLFF.